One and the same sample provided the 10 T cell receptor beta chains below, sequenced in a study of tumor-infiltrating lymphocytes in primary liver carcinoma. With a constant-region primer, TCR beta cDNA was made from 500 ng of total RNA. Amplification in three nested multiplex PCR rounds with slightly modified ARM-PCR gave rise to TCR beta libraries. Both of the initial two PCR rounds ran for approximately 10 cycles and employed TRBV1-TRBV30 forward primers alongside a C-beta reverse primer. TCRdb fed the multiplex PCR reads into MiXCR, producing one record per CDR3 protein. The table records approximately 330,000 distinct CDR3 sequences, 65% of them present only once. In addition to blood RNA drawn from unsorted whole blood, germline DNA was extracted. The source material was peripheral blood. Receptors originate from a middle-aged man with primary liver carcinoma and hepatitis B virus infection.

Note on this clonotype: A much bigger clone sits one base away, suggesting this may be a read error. CDR3 residues: CASSYTSATYEHYF. The CDR3 nucleotides read TGTGCCAGCAGTTACACTAGCGCCACCTACGAGCATTACTTC. The rearrangement uses TRBV6-6 and TRBJ2-7; 7 nucleotides align to TRBD2. CDR3 length equals 14 residues. Germline V gene lookup returns CDR1 MNHNY and CDR2 SVGAGI (reference sequence).

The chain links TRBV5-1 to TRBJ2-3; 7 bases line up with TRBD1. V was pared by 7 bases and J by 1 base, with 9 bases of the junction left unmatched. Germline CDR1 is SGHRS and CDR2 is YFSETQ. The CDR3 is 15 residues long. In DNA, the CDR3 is TGCGCCAGCGGACAATACAGGGGTGGCACAGATACGCAGTATTTT. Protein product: CASGQYRGGTDTQYF.

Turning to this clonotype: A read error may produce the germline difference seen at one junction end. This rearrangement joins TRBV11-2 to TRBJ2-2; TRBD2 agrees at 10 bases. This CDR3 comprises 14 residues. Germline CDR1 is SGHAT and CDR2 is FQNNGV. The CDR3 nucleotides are TGTGCCAGCATCGGGCTAGCGGGAGCCGGGGAGATGTTTTTT. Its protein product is CASIGLAGAGEMFF.

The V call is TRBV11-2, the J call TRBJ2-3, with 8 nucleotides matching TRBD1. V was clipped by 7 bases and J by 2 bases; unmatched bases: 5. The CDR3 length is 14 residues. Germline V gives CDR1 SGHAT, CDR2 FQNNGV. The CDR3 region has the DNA TGTGCCAGCATCCCGGGACAGGCCACAGATACGCAGTATTTT. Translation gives CASIPGQATDTQYF.

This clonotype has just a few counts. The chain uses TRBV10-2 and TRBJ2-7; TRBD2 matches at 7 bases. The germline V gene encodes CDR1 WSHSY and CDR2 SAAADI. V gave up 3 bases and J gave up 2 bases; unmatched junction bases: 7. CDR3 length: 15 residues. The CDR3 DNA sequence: TGCGCCAGCAGTGATCGGGGGGTTGTAACCTACGAGCAGTACTTC. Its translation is CASSDRGVVTYEQYF.

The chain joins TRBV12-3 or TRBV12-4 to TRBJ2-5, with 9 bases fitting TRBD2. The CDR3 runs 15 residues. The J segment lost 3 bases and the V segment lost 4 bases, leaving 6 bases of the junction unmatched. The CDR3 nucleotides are TGTGCCAGCAGTTCCCCCCCTAGCGGGAAAGAGACCCAGTACTTC. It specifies CASSSPPSGKETQYF.

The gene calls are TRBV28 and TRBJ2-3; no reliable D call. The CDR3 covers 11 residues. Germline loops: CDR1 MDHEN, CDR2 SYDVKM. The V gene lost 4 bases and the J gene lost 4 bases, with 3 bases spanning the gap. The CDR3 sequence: CASSSPDTQYF. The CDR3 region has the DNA TGTGCCAGCAGTTCACCAGATACGCAGTATTTT. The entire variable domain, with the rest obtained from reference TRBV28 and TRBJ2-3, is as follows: DVKVTQSSRYLVKRTGEKVFLECVQDMDHENMFWYRQDPGLGLRLIYFSYDVKMKEKGDIPEGYSVSREKKERFSLILESASTNQTSMYLCASSSPDTQYFGPGTRLTVL.

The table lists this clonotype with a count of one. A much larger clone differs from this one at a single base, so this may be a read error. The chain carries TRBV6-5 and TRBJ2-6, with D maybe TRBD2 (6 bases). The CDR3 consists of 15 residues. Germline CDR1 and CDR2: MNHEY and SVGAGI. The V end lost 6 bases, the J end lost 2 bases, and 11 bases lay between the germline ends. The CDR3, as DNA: TGTGCCAGCAGCAGAGGAGGGGCTGGGGCCAACGTCCTGACTTTC. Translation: CASSRGGAGANVLTF.

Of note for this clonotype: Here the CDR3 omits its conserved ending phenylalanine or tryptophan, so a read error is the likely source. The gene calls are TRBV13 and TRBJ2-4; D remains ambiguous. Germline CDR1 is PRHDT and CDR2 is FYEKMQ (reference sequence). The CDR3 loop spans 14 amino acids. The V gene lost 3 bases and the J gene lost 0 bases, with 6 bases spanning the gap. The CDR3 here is CASSFHLAKNIQYL. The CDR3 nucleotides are TGTGCCAGCAGCTTCCACTTAGCCAAAAACATTCAGTACTTA.

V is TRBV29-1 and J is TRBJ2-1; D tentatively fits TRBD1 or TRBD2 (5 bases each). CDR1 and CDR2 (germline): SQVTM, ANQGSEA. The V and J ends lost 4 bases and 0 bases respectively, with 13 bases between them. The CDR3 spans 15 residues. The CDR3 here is CSVGGKALSYNEQFF. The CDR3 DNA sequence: TGCAGCGTTGGGGGGAAGGCTCTCTCCTACAATGAGCAGTTCTTC.